These 25 T cell receptor beta chains were all obtained from the same sample, sequenced in a study of OX40 agonist ivuxolimab in advanced cancers. Sequencing was performed with immunoSEQ multiplex PCR; in TCRdb, only in-frame clones are kept and a portion is missing. The sample shows 50,000 to 70,000 clones, under 95% of them seen only once. The material was CD4+ or CD8+ T cells sorted from blood, obtained in a trial of the OX40 agonist ivuxolimab. The receptors here all came from an adult with an advanced solid tumor such as melanoma, head and neck, liver or kidney cancer.

The rearrangement joins TRBV7-6 to TRBJ2-2, with 14 bases that match TRBD2. CDR3 length: 16 residues. V shed 5 bases, J shed 8 bases, and the junction held 7 bases outside the gene matches. Germline V gene data show CDR1 as SGHVS and CDR2 as FNYEAQ. DNA for the CDR3: TGTGCCAGCAGCATGGGACTAGCGGGAGTCTCTGGGGAGCTGTTTTTT. Protein sequence: CASSMGLAGVSGELFF.

V and J are TRBV11-3 and TRBJ2-7, with D perhaps TRBD1 (6 bases). Germline V gene lookup returns CDR1 SGHNT and CDR2 YENEEA. This CDR3 is 16 amino acids long. The V gene lost 2 bases and the J gene lost 0 bases, with 14 bases spanning the gap. CDR3 bases: TGTGCCAGCAGCTTACAACCGGGACACCTCTCCTACGAGCAGTACTTC. This sequence encodes CASSLQPGHLSYEQYF.

This clone was detected once. The V and J genes are TRBV27 and TRBJ2-7; 7 positions match TRBD2. This CDR3 comprises 14 residues. Germline lookup yields CDR1 MNHEY and CDR2 SMNVEV (reference sequence). Losses at the gene ends were 5 bases for V and 2 bases for J; bases not matched to a gene: 6. DNA for the CDR3: TGTGCCAGCAGTATCTTAGCGGGCCCCTACGAGCAGTACTTC. Translating it yields CASSILAGPYEQYF.

J is TRBJ1-2 and V is TRBV11-2, with 9 bases aligning to TRBD1. Germline CDR1 reads SGHAT; CDR2 reads FQNNGV. The CDR3 length is 14 residues. The ends lost 5 bases at V and 5 bases at J; junction bases unmatched: 6. CDR3 sequence: CASSLNRGQYGYTF. Here the CDR3 DNA reads TGTGCCAGCAGCCTGAACAGGGGGCAGTATGGCTACACCTTC.

The CDR3 region has the DNA TGTGCCAGCAGCTTAGTGGGACAGTTCACCGGGGAGCTGTTTTTT. Protein sequence: CASSLVGQFTGELFF. The V call is TRBV7-6, the J call TRBJ2-2; 7 bases map to TRBD1. CDR1 is SGHVS and CDR2 is FNYEAQ in the germline V gene. The CDR3 runs 15 residues. With V trimmed by 1 base and J by 4 bases, 3 bases remained unmatched. The whole variable domain, filled in from reference TRBV7-6 and TRBJ2-2, reads GAGVSQSPRYKVTKRGQDVALRCDPISGHVSLYWYRQALGQGPEFLTYFNYEAQQDKSGLPNDRFSAERPEGSISTLTIQRTEQRDSAMYRCASSLVGQFTGELFFGEGSRLTVL.

This clone was recorded once. The chain carries TRBV4-3 and TRBJ1-2, with D unclear. The germline V gene encodes CDR1 LGHNA and CDR2 YSLEER. V was trimmed by 0 bases and J by 1 base, leaving 6 bases between them. The CDR3 totals 14 residues. The chain's CDR3 is CASSQDYSNYGYTF. The CDR3 DNA reads TGCGCCAGCAGCCAAGACTACAGTAACTATGGCTACACCTTC.

The rearrangement uses TRBV7-8 and TRBJ2-3; 8 bases fit TRBD2. The CDR3 consists of 16 residues. Per the germline V gene, CDR1 is SGHVS and CDR2 is FQNEAQ. Germline trimming cut 4 bases from V and 1 base from J; bases unmatched to any gene: 7. The CDR3 region is CASSWAAGGGTDTQYF. In DNA, the CDR3 is TGTGCCAGCAGCTGGGCCGCGGGGGGCGGCACAGATACGCAGTATTTT. The whole variable domain, filled in from reference TRBV7-8 and TRBJ2-3, reads GAGVSQSPRYKVAKRGQDVALRCDPISGHVSLFWYQQALGQGPEFLTYFQNEAQLDKSGLPSDRFFAERPEGSVSTLKIQRTQQEDSAVYLCASSWAAGGGTDTQYFGPGTRLTVL.

The CDR3 is CAISERTDNNQPQHF. The DNA for the CDR3 is TGTGCCATCAGTGAAAGGACGGACAACAATCAGCCCCAGCATTTT. This chain joins TRBV10-3 and TRBJ1-5; a weak D match, TRBD1 (5 bases). Germline CDR1 is ENHRY and CDR2 is SYGVKD. This CDR3 spans 15 amino acids. V was shortened by 3 bases and J by 3 bases, with 12 bases between the two germline ends.

The chain couples TRBV18 to TRBJ2-5; D remains ambiguous. The germline CDR1 and CDR2 sequences are KGHSH and LQKENI. The CDR3 length is 15 residues. V was shortened by 0 bases and J by 5 bases, with 13 bases between the two germline ends. The CDR3 DNA reads TGTGCCAGCTCACCACCCTCGCAGCCCGGGGAGACCCAGTACTTC. Its protein product is CASSPPSQPGETQYF.

The chain combines TRBV6-1 with TRBJ2-1; TRBD1 might be the D (6 bases). Trimming removed 1 base at V and 9 bases at J, with 13 bases between. Germline V gives CDR1 MNHNS, CDR2 SASEGT. The length of the CDR3 is 14 residues. CDR3 DNA sequence: TGTGCCAGCAGTGAAGGGGCAGGGGAGTCTGAGCAGTTCTTC. It codes for CASSEGAGESEQFF.

This chain joins TRBV14 and TRBJ1-2; D is unclear. Trimming shortened V by 4 bases and J by 7 bases, and 7 bases separated the two germline ends. Germline loops: CDR1 SGHDN, CDR2 FVKESK. The CDR3 is 11 amino acids. The CDR3 reads CASSPGLGYTF. The CDR3 DNA is TGTGCCAGCAGCCCCGGGCTTGGCTACACCTTC.

The rearrangement joins TRBV7-9 to TRBJ2-3; D is unclear. The CDR3 totals 15 residues. V was cut by 3 bases and J by 0 bases, with 10 bases left in between. CDR1 and CDR2 from the germline V gene are SEHNR and FQNEAQ (reference sequence). The CDR3 nucleotides are TGTGCCAGCAGCTTGTCCACGATTAGCACAGATACGCAGTATTTT. It specifies CASSLSTISTDTQYF.

The chain couples TRBV10-1 to TRBJ2-5; TRBD2 aligns across 8 bases. The germline CDR1 and CDR2 sequences are WNHNN and SYGVQD (reference sequence). Trimming at V came to 8 bases and at J to 0 bases, leaving 11 bases not matched to a gene. The CDR3 is 16 amino acids. The CDR3 bases are TGCGCCAGCGCCTCGGGCGCGGGAGGCAACCAAGAGACCCAGTACTTC. This encodes CASASGAGGNQETQYF.

The chain carries TRBV6-5 and TRBJ2-7, with D possibly matching TRBD1 (5 bases). CDR1 and CDR2 (germline): MNHEY, SVGAGI. This CDR3 comprises 13 residues. The V end lost 5 bases, the J end lost 2 bases, and 10 bases lay between the germline ends. In nucleotides, the CDR3 is TGTGCCAGCAGTGCGACAGTACCCTACGAGCAGTACTTC. This codes for CASSATVPYEQYF.

The V call is TRBV19, the J call TRBJ2-1; D perhaps matches TRBD2 (6 bases). V lost 3 bases and J 2 bases, leaving 8 bases between the germline ends. This CDR3 is 14 amino acids long. Germline V gene lookup returns CDR1 LNHDA and CDR2 SQIVND (reference sequence). The CDR3 loop reads CASSMRLAYNEQFF. For the CDR3, the DNA is TGTGCCAGTAGTATGCGACTAGCCTACAATGAGCAGTTCTTC.

The gene calls are TRBV6-5 and TRBJ2-3; 11 bases match TRBD1. Germline V gene sequence: CDR1 MNHEY, CDR2 SVGAGI. V trimming: 10 bases; J trimming: 0 bases; junction bases outside the gene matches: 6. The CDR3 is 15 amino acids. The CDR3 nucleotides are TGTGCCATAAGCAGGGACAGGGGGAGCACAGATACGCAGTATTTT. Translation: CAISRDRGSTDTQYF.

Only one count was recorded for this clone. Here the CDR3 DNA reads TGTGCCAGCAGGAAGAGCGGGATTAGCACAGATACGCAGTATTTT. Its translation is CASRKSGISTDTQYF. V gene TRBV6-5 combines with J gene TRBJ2-3; 7 bases are shared with TRBD2. CDR1 MNHEY and CDR2 SVGAGI come from the germline V gene. This CDR3 spans 15 amino acids. The V gene end was trimmed by 6 bases and the J gene end by 0 bases; junction bases not matched to a gene: 6.

The chain couples TRBV5-1 to TRBJ1-3; a weak D match, TRBD1 (5 bases). Trimming removed 4 bases at V and 0 bases at J, with 11 bases between. The V gene's germline CDR1 is SGHRS and CDR2 YFSETQ. The CDR3 is made up of 15 amino acids. For the CDR3, the DNA is TGCGCCAGCAGCGCGTCGGGGGTCTCTGGAAACACCATATATTTT. Amino acid sequence: CASSASGVSGNTIYF.

The chain employs TRBV7-9 and TRBJ2-1, with 8 bases lining up with TRBD2. The CDR3 extends over 15 amino acids. Germline V gene lookup returns CDR1 SEHNR and CDR2 FQNEAQ (reference sequence). V was clipped by 5 bases and J by 4 bases; unmatched bases: 7. The CDR3 is CASSQSGRVYNEQFF. CDR3 DNA: TGTGCCAGCAGCCAGAGCGGGAGAGTTTACAATGAGCAGTTCTTC.

This chain joins TRBV6-4 and TRBJ1-5; TRBD1 matches at 7 bases. Trimming at V came to 2 bases and at J to 9 bases, leaving 7 bases not matched to a gene. Looked up from germline, CDR1 is MRHNA and CDR2 is SNTAGT. CDR3 length: 14 residues. The CDR3 DNA reads as TGTGCCAGCAGTGACACCCTGGGACAGTGGCCCCAGCATTTT. Translation gives CASSDTLGQWPQHF.

V gene TRBV7-9 combines with J gene TRBJ1-1; no reliable D call. There are 15 residues in the CDR3. Germline V gene lookup returns CDR1 SEHNR and CDR2 FQNEAQ (reference sequence). The V and J ends lost 1 base and 2 bases respectively, with 11 bases between them. CDR3 region: CASSLESPDNTEAFF. The CDR3 DNA is TGTGCCAGCAGCTTAGAATCCCCAGATAACACTGAAGCTTTCTTT. The variable domain in full, completed from reference TRBV7-9 and TRBJ1-1, reads DTGVSQNPRHKITKRGQNVTFRCDPISEHNRLYWYRQTLGQGPEFLTYFQNEAQLEKSRLLSDRFSAERPKGSFSTLEIQRTEQGDSAMYLCASSLESPDNTEAFFGQGTRLTVV.

The chain couples TRBV7-9 to TRBJ2-5; 8 bases align to TRBD1. The CDR3 consists of 15 residues. Germline V CDR1 and CDR2: SEHNR, FQNEAQ (reference sequence). With V trimmed by 3 bases and J by 3 bases, 6 bases remained unmatched. The CDR3 loop is CASSFQGAGKETQYF. The CDR3 nucleotides read TGTGCCAGCAGCTTCCAGGGGGCGGGGAAAGAGACCCAGTACTTC.

The CDR3 sequence is CASRTGGRTGELFF. CDR3 bases: TGTGCCAGCAGGACAGGGGGCAGGACCGGGGAGCTGTTTTTT. This chain links TRBV9 with TRBJ2-2; 10 bases map to TRBD1. This CDR3 spans 14 amino acids. J was trimmed by 5 bases and V by 5 bases; bases with no gene match: 3. CDR1 is SGDLS, CDR2 YYNGEE, per germline.

The chain recombines TRBV30 with TRBJ2-3; unclear D gene. CDR1 is GTSNPN, CDR2 SVGIG, per germline (reference sequence). V shed 3 bases and J shed 3 bases, with 16 bases lying between them. The CDR3 has 15 residues. CDR3 coding DNA: TGTGCCTGGAGCCTGGGGTCCTTAGGGACAGATACGCAGTATTTT. As protein: CAWSLGSLGTDTQYF. Together with reference TRBV30 and TRBJ2-3, the CDR3 gives the full variable domain: SQTIHQWPATLVQPVGSPLSLECTVEGTSNPNLYWYRQAAGRGLQLLFYSVGIGQISSEVPQNLSASRPQDRQFILSSKKLLLSDSGFYLCAWSLGSLGTDTQYFGPGTRLTVL.

This chain joins TRBV6-5 and TRBJ1-1; the match to TRBD1 covers 8 bases. Germline-derived CDR1 and CDR2 are MNHEY and SVGAGI. V lost 5 bases and J lost 1; bases outside the gene matches: 6. The CDR3 is made up of 15 amino acids. The CDR3 DNA reads as TGTGCCAGCAGTCCTCGGACAGGGAGGAACACTGAAGCTTTCTTT. It translates to CASSPRTGRNTEAFF.